This is a list of T cell receptor beta chains from one sample in a study of T cell responses to AZD1222 COVID-19 vaccine. The protocol was immunoSEQ multiplex PCR, while the TCRdb copy is restricted to in-frame clones and leaves out a portion. The sample lists 110,000 or so clones, approximately 86% occurring once. The sequencing used peripheral blood, collected on day 0 of MenACWY control vaccination. The receptors originated from an adult in good health. Each CDR3 is given with its conserved first and last residue. D genes are given only for firm matches. Some rows have no size entry. The others give once, few or many, or a class for an expanded clone.

d_call	clone_size	v_call	j_call	cdr3_nt	cdr3_aa
-	-	TRBV30	TRBJ2-7	TGTGCCTGGAGGACCCGTACAGCCGCCTACGAGCAGTACTTC	CAWRTRTAAYEQYF
-	-	TRBV3-1/TRBV3-2	TRBJ1-2	TGTGCCAGCAGTAGCGACAGCCACTATGGCTACACCTTC	CASSSDSHYGYTF
-	once	TRBV6-5	TRBJ1-4	TGTGCCAGCAGTTACTCGGTTGGGGGCTCGAATGAAAAACTGTTTTTT	CASSYSVGGSNEKLFF
-	-	TRBV6-5	TRBJ2-4	TGTGCCAGCAACCAAGGGGTTACCAAAAACATTCAGTACTTC	CASNQGVTKNIQYF
-	-	TRBV4-3	TRBJ2-7	TGCGCCAGCAGCCCGTACCCCAGGGGAAGCTCCTACGAGCAGTACTTC	CASSPYPRGSSYEQYF
TRBD2	-	TRBV27	TRBJ2-1	TGTGCCAGCAGTTTGTCGCTGGGACTAGCGGGAGGATCCCCCCAGTTCTTC	CASSLSLGLAGGSPQFF
TRBD1	-	TRBV4-3	TRBJ2-2	TGCGCCAGCAGCCAAGCCCGACAGGGGCCGGCGGGGGAGCTGTTTTTT	CASSQARQGPAGELFF
-	-	TRBV9	TRBJ1-1	TGTGCCAGCAGCGGGCGGAGTTCGTCGGACACTGAAGCTTTCTTT	CASSGRSSSDTEAFF
-	-	TRBV6-2/TRBV6-3	TRBJ1-2	TGTGCCAGCAGTTCACAGGGAGTTCGAGAGTCCTACTATGGCTACACCTTC	CASSSQGVRESYYGYTF
TRBD1	-	TRBV6-5	TRBJ1-1	TGTGCCAGCAGGGTAAGGGGGCTAAGGAACACTGAAGCTTTCTTT	CASRVRGLRNTEAFF
-	-	TRBV9	TRBJ1-1	TGTGCCAGCAGCTCAACAGGGCGAAACACTGAAGCTTTCTTT	CASSSTGRNTEAFF
-	-	TRBV11-3	TRBJ2-2	TGTGCCAGCAGCTTCCAGAACACCGGGGAGCTGTTTTTT	CASSFQNTGELFF
-	few	TRBV28	TRBJ2-7	TGTGCCAGCAGTGAACTGACAGGCCGCTACGAGCAGTACTTC	CASSELTGRYEQYF
TRBD1	-	TRBV30	TRBJ2-7	TGTGCCTGGAGTTTTGGACAGGGGCCTTACGAGCAGTACTTC	CAWSFGQGPYEQYF
TRBD1	few	TRBV7-2	TRBJ1-4	TGTGCCAGCGCCCTCGACAGGGGGCGCGGTGAAAAACTGTTTTTT	CASALDRGRGEKLFF
-	once	TRBV5-1	TRBJ2-2	TGCGCCAGCAGCTTGGTGGCTACGAACACCGGGGAGCTGTTTTTT	CASSLVATNTGELFF
TRBD2	-	TRBV5-4	TRBJ2-2	TGTGCCAGCAGCCCGAAGACTAGCGGGAACACCGGGGAGCTGTTTTTT	CASSPKTSGNTGELFF
-	-	TRBV11-2	TRBJ2-7	TGTGCCAGCAGCTTAGATCCCCCCTACGAGCAGTACTTC	CASSLDPPYEQYF
-	-	TRBV19	TRBJ1-3	TGTGCCAGTAGTCTCCGGATCTTAAAGGGAGGAAACACCATATATTTT	CASSLRILKGGNTIYF
-	-	TRBV7-2	TRBJ2-1	TGTGCCAGCAGCTTCGCCCAGGGCTATGAGCAGTTCTTC	CASSFAQGYEQFF
-	-	TRBV4-1	TRBJ1-1	TGCGCCAGCAGCCTAAACCCATTGATGGGGACTGAAGCTTTCTTT	CASSLNPLMGTEAFF
TRBD1	once	TRBV14	TRBJ2-7	TGTGCCAGCAGCCAATCGTACACACGCGCGGACAGGATCTACGAGCAGTACTTC	CASSQSYTRADRIYEQYF
TRBD1	-	TRBV19	TRBJ2-2	TGTGCCAGTAGTAGCCGACAGGGGTTTGGGACCGGGGAGCTGTTTTTT	CASSSRQGFGTGELFF
TRBD2	-	TRBV27	TRBJ2-3	TGTGCCAGCAGTTTAAGTCTAGCGGGGTTAGGAGATACGCAGTATTTT	CASSLSLAGLGDTQYF
-	-	TRBV4-1	TRBJ2-5	TGCGCCAGCAGTCAACCCCCTTCCCAAGAGACCCAGTACTTC	CASSQPPSQETQYF
-	-	TRBV3-1/TRBV3-2	TRBJ2-4	TGTGCCAGCAGACCACGACAGGTGCTAGCCAAAAACATTCAGTACTTC	CASRPRQVLAKNIQYF
-	-	TRBV6-2/TRBV6-3	TRBJ2-7	TGTGCCAGCAGTTTCCTAATGGAGGGGGGCTACGAGCAGTACTTC	CASSFLMEGGYEQYF
-	-	TRBV7-2	TRBJ1-4	TGTGCCAGCAGCCCGGGGGCACAGCGTAATGAAAAACTGTTTTTT	CASSPGAQRNEKLFF
-	once	TRBV10-2	TRBJ1-5	TGCGCCAGCAGCACTACAGGGAATCAGCCCCAGCATTTT	CASSTTGNQPQHF
-	few	TRBV19	TRBJ1-1	TGTGCCAGTTCCGAGGCCACTGAAGCTTTCTTT	CASSEATEAFF
TRBD1	few	TRBV10-2	TRBJ2-3	TGCGCCAGCAGTGGGACAGGGGGCCGAGATACGCAGTATTTT	CASSGTGGRDTQYF
-	-	TRBV15	TRBJ2-5	TGTGCCACCAGCACGTTGACACAGGGATCGGGAGAGACCCAGTACTTC	CATSTLTQGSGETQYF
-	-	TRBV19	TRBJ1-2	TGTGCCAGCCGTATGGGAAAGGGTTTCTCCTTC	CASRMGKGFSF
-	once	TRBV25-1	TRBJ2-2	TGTGCCAGCAGTGCTTACAGGGTGGGGGACACCGGGGAGCTGTTTTTT	CASSAYRVGDTGELFF
TRBD1	-	TRBV11-2	TRBJ1-4	TGTGCCAGCAACTACCCGGACAGGGGAGGTGAAAAACTGTTTTTT	CASNYPDRGGEKLFF
-	-	TRBV16	TRBJ1-2	TGTGCCAGCAGCCAATTGGGGGGCGATGGCTACACCTTC	CASSQLGGDGYTF
TRBD1	-	TRBV5-1	TRBJ2-1	TGCGCCAGCAGCTTGCGGGACAGGGCTTACAATGAGCAGTTCTTC	CASSLRDRAYNEQFF
TRBD1	-	TRBV5-6	TRBJ2-1	TGTGCCAGCAGGGGACAGGGCCTTGGGGTGCAGTTCTTC	CASRGQGLGVQFF
TRBD2	-	TRBV7-2	TRBJ2-7	TGTGCCAGCAGCAGAGGGGTGGTAGCGGGAGCCTACGAGCAGTACTTC	CASSRGVVAGAYEQYF
-	-	TRBV2	TRBJ1-5	TGTGCCAGCAGTGAAGTCGATGGGGGAGGTCAGCCCCAGCATTTT	CASSEVDGGGQPQHF
-	-	TRBV5-4	TRBJ1-2	TGTGCCAGCAGCAGGAAACCGACAGGAAGGGATTATGGCTACACCTTC	CASSRKPTGRDYGYTF
-	-	TRBV3-1/TRBV3-2	TRBJ1-5	TGTGCCAGCAGCCAAGTGGGTTCCAGGCCCCAGCATTTT	CASSQVGSRPQHF
-	once	TRBV7-2	TRBJ1-5	TGTGCCAGCAGCTTATCAGCCGGTCCCAATCAGCCCCAGCATTTT	CASSLSAGPNQPQHF
-	-	TRBV28	TRBJ1-5	TGTGCCAGCAGTTCACGAGCCTGGACAGCGATCAATCAGCCCCAGCATTTT	CASSSRAWTAINQPQHF
-	-	TRBV11-3	TRBJ2-7	TGTGCCAGCAGCTTAGGGGCGGGCCGGGGTCGAGAGCAGTACTTC	CASSLGAGRGREQYF
TRBD1	-	TRBV7-2	TRBJ2-1	TGTGCCAGCAGCCTCGGGACAGCCTTCTACAATGAGCAGTTCTTC	CASSLGTAFYNEQFF
TRBD2	-	TRBV11-1	TRBJ2-1	TGTGCCAGCAGCTTTAGCGGGGGGAAATCCTACAATGAGCAGTTCTTC	CASSFSGGKSYNEQFF
-	-	TRBV7-5	TRBJ1-4	TGTGCCAGAAGCATACCTGGTGAGCAGGGGGAGAGCGAGGTAGCTAATGAAAAACTGTTTTTT	CARSIPGEQGESEVANEKLFF
TRBD1	-	TRBV7-2	TRBJ1-5	TGTGCCAGCAGTCCGGGACAGTTCAGAGATAGCAATCAGCCCCAGCATTTT	CASSPGQFRDSNQPQHF
TRBD1	-	TRBV28	TRBJ2-1	TGTGCCAGCAGCCCAGGGGGTAACTCCTACAATGAGCAGTTCTTC	CASSPGGNSYNEQFF
TRBD2	-	TRBV11-3	TRBJ2-3	TGTGCCAGCAGCTTAGTTTTCTTGCGGGAGGGCCAAACAGATACGCAGTATTTT	CASSLVFLREGQTDTQYF
TRBD2	-	TRBV5-4	TRBJ2-2	TGTGCCAGCAGCTTGCGTAGCGGGAGTGTTACCGGGGAGCTGTTTTTT	CASSLRSGSVTGELFF
-	-	TRBV5-4	TRBJ2-2	TGTGCCGTCACCAGGGGAGGGGATAGCACCGGGGAGCTGTTTTTT	CAVTRGGDSTGELFF
-	-	TRBV10-3	TRBJ2-2	TGTGCCATCACCTCCCGACCCCGAGTTTCAAGCGACACCGGGGAGCTGTTTTTT	CAITSRPRVSSDTGELFF
-	-	TRBV28	TRBJ1-5	TGTGCCAGCAGTTGGGGAGGGGATAGCAATCAGCCCCAGCATTTT	CASSWGGDSNQPQHF
-	few	TRBV7-2	TRBJ1-5	TGTGCCAGCAGCTTAGGTAGGGAGGCTCAGCCCCAGCATTTT	CASSLGREAQPQHF
-	few	TRBV7-2	TRBJ1-2	TGTGCCAGCTCCTGGGCCGAGGGAGCCAACTATGGCTACACCTTC	CASSWAEGANYGYTF
TRBD2	-	TRBV11-1	TRBJ2-3	TGTGCCAGCAGCCCCAGCGGGAGGGGGGCAGATACGCAGTATTTT	CASSPSGRGADTQYF
TRBD2	-	TRBV3-1/TRBV3-2	TRBJ2-1	TGTGCCAGCAGCCAAGATCAGCGGGAAGGGTGCAATGAGCAGTTCTTC	CASSQDQREGCNEQFF
TRBD1	-	TRBV27	TRBJ2-7	TGTGCCAGCAGTCCGGACAGGGGGCTCTACGAGCAGTACTTC	CASSPDRGLYEQYF